This T cell receptor (beta chain) is from a study of shared clonotypes between healthy human individuals. V lost 2 bases and J 0 bases, leaving 5 bases between the germline ends. Per germline, CDR1 ENHRY and CDR2 SYGVKD. CDR3 length: 13 residues. Notes on the study in general: Clonotypes that were shared across several donors made up roughly 5% of naive CD4 clonotypes.

CD45RO-negative, CCR7-positively selected cells formed the naive CD8 fraction, excluding terminally differentiated effector memory CD45RA+ cells. The material for each subset, its genomic DNA, was split evenly across several immunoSEQ plates. Original data processing: Filtering differed for immunoSEQ, which gave only junction sequences without quality scores. Clones were sequenced by immunoSEQ multiplex PCR, and TCRdb holds only the in-frame ones, with some missing. V, J and clone size derive from that table, while D and trimming were established from the DNA sequence. Of about 2.1 million clones listed, about 92% are singletons. Note on this clone: Its antigen remains unknown.

The sample taken for sequencing was naive CD8+ T cells from PBMCs. The clonotype was recovered from a young man in good health. Some clones in this sample may be carry-over from other donors' samples. The chain has TRBV10-3 and TRBJ2-7; D not resolved. CDR3 coding DNA: TGTGCCATCAGTGAGGGGTACTCCTACGAGCAGTACTTC. It specifies CAISEGYSYEQYF.